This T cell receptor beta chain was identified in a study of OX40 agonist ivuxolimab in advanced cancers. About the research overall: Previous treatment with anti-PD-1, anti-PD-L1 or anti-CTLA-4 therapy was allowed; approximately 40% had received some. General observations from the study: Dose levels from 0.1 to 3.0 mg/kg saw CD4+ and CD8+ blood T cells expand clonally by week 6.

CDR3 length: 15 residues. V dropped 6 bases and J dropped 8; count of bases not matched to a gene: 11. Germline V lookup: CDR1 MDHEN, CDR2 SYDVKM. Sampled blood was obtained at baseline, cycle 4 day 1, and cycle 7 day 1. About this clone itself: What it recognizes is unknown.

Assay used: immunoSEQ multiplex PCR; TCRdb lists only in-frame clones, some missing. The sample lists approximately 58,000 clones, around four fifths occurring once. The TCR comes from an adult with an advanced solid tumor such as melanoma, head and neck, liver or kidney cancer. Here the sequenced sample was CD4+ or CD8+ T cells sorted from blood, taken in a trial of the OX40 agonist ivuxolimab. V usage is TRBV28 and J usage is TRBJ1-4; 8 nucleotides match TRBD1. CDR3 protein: CASSNRGSHGEKLFF. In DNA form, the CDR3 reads TGTGCCAGCAGCAACAGGGGGTCCCATGGGGAAAAACTGTTTTTT. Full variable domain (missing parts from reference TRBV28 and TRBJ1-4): DVKVTQSSRYLVKRTGEKVFLECVQDMDHENMFWYRQDPGLGLRLIYFSYDVKMKEKGDIPEGYSVSREKKERFSLILESASTNQTSMYLCASSNRGSHGEKLFFGSGTQLSVL.